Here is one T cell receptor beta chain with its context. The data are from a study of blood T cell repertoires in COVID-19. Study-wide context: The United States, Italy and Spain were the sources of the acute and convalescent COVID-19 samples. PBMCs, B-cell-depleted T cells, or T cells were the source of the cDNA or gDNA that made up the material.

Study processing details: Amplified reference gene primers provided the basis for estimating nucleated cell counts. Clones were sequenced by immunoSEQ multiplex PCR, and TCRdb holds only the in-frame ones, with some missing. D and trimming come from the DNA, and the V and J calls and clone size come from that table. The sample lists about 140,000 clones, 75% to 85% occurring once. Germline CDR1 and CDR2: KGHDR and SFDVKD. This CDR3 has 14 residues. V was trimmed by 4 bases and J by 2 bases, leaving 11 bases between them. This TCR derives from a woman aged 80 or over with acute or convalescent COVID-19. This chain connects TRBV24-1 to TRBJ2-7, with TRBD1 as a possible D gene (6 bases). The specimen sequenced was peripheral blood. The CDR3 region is CATSEPGHPYEQYF. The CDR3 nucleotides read TGTGCCACCAGTGAACCGGGACACCCCTACGAGCAGTACTTC.